One and the same sample provided the 17 T cell receptor beta chains below, sequenced in a study of shared clonotypes between healthy human individuals. TCRdb's copy holds only in-frame clones and misses some; the assay was immunoSEQ multiplex PCR. The sample lists about 2,500,000 clones, 85% to 95% seen once, with about 0.13% in the top ten. The specimen was naive CD4+ T cells sorted from blood. Subset defined: CD45RA+ positively selected. These receptor sequences come from a man aged 18 to 29 in good health.

The V call is TRBV7-9, the J call TRBJ1-4, with a possible D match to TRBD1 (6 bases). Deletions cut 1 base from V and 8 bases from J, with 11 bases between. This CDR3 has 14 residues. The germline V gene has CDR1 SEHNR and CDR2 FQNEAQ (reference sequence). In DNA, the CDR3 is TGTGCCAGCAGCTTAGAACAGGGAGGCGAAAAACTGTTTTTT. It codes for CASSLEQGGEKLFF.

The rearrangement links TRBV2 to TRBJ2-3, with 8 bases fitting TRBD1. The CDR3 runs 11 residues. The germline gives CDR1 SNHLY, CDR2 FYNNEI. V shed 9 bases, J shed 10 bases, and the junction held 6 bases outside the gene matches. The CDR3 here is CASRGQVAQYF. CDR3 nucleotides: TGTGCCAGTCGGGGACAGGTCGCGCAGTATTTT.

J is TRBJ2-3 and V is TRBV10-3; D is uncertain. Trimming left V 6 bases short and J 6 bases short, with 13 bases between. The CDR3 spans 13 residues. Germline V gene sequence: CDR1 ENHRY, CDR2 SYGVKD. CDR3 sequence reads: CAISLLGMDTQYF. Here the CDR3 DNA reads TGTGCCATCAGCTTACTCGGCATGGATACGCAGTATTTT.

The chain recombines TRBV30 with TRBJ2-5, with 10 bases that match TRBD1. This CDR3 has 12 residues. The junction had 1 base not matched to a gene; V was cut back by 5 bases and J by 4 bases. Germline V gives CDR1 GTSNPN, CDR2 SVGIG (reference sequence). CDR3 in DNA: TGTGCCTGGGGACAGGGGGGAGAGACCCAGTACTTC. Encoded protein: CAWGQGGETQYF.

The chain recombines TRBV7-2 with TRBJ2-1, with 9 bases fitting TRBD2. Looked up from germline, CDR1 is SGHTA and CDR2 is FQGNSA. The J segment lost 0 bases and the V segment lost 5 bases, leaving 14 bases of the junction unmatched. The CDR3 loop spans 19 amino acids. CDR3 region: CASSRTSGQRLSSYNEQFF. In DNA, the CDR3 is TGTGCCAGCAGCCGAACTAGCGGGCAACGTCTGAGCTCCTACAATGAGCAGTTCTTC. Looking up the rest from reference TRBV7-2 and TRBJ2-1 gives the full variable domain: GAGVSQSPSNKVTEKGKDVELRCDPISGHTALYWYRQSLGQGLEFLIYFQGNSAPDKSGLPSDRFSAERTGGSVSTLTIQRTQQEDSAVYLCASSRTSGQRLSSYNEQFFGPGTRLTVL.

Worth noting for this clone: The DNA is left out, because the CDR3 cannot be placed on it with certainty; the CDR3 is given as TCRdb lists it. V usage is TRBV11-2 and J usage is TRBJ2-3; TRBD2, as called in the table, went unchecked against the DNA. Germline CDR1 SGHAT, CDR2 FQNNGV. The CDR3 is made up of 13 amino acids, end residues included. CDR3: CASSFGGGAFAYF.

The J gene is TRBJ2-4, the V gene TRBV12-2; the D call TRBD1 from the table was never checked on the DNA. TRBV12-2 is a pseudogene locus. This CDR3 contains 15 residues. The CDR3 is CASRLVARAKNIQYF. In DNA form, the CDR3 reads TGTGCAAGTCGCTTAGTGGCACGAGCCAAAAACATTCAGTACTTC.

The V call is TRBV19, the J call TRBJ2-2; 7 bases line up with TRBD2. CDR1 is LNHDA, CDR2 SQIVND, per germline (reference sequence). This CDR3 contains 14 residues. After removal of 6 bases from V and 3 bases from J, the junction contained 4 bases not matched to a gene. The CDR3 bases are TGTGCCAGTAGGGTGGGGAGGGACACCGGGGAGCTGTTTTTT. Translation gives CASRVGRDTGELFF.

This rearrangement joins TRBV5-6 to TRBJ2-2; 9 positions agree with TRBD1. Looked up from germline, CDR1 is SGHDT and CDR2 is YYEEEE. The junction had 6 bases not matched to a gene; V was cut back by 4 bases and J by 8 bases. CDR3 length equals 14 residues. CDR3: CASSILDRGGELFF. The CDR3 nucleotides read TGTGCCAGCAGCATACTGGACAGGGGAGGGGAGCTGTTTTTT.

This rearrangement joins TRBV11-2 to TRBJ1-6; D is uncertain. Germline loops: CDR1 SGHAT, CDR2 FQNNGV. V was trimmed by 1 base and J by 8 bases, leaving 6 bases between them. The CDR3 covers 13 residues. CDR3: CASSLVRDSPLHF. CDR3 coding DNA: TGTGCCAGCAGCTTAGTTCGTGATTCACCCCTCCACTTT.

This chain links TRBV4-2 with TRBJ2-7; 9 nucleotides line up with TRBD2. Germline lookup yields CDR1 LGHNA and CDR2 YNFKEQ. V lost 3 bases, J lost 0 bases, and 15 bases stayed unmatched. This CDR3 spans 19 amino acids. The CDR3 sequence is CASSQGAGGGDPSSYEQYF. The CDR3 DNA reads as TGTGCCAGCAGCCAGGGGGCCGGCGGGGGGGATCCTAGCTCCTACGAGCAGTACTTC.

The chain combines TRBV6-5 with TRBJ1-2, with 7 bases aligning to TRBD1. CDR1 MNHEY and CDR2 SVGAGI come from the germline V gene. CDR3 length: 16 residues. Trimming removed 2 bases from V and 0 bases from J; junction bases left unmatched: 6. CDR3 protein: CASSYGQVQANYGYTF. The CDR3 DNA reads TGTGCCAGCAGTTACGGACAGGTACAAGCTAACTATGGCTACACCTTC.

The rearrangement joins TRBV7-9 to TRBJ1-6, with D perhaps matching TRBD1 (6 bases). V lost 6 bases, J lost 0 bases, and 15 bases lay in between. The CDR3 is 17 residues long. Germline V gene lookup returns CDR1 SEHNR and CDR2 FQNEAQ (reference sequence). The CDR3 coding sequence is TGTGCCAGCAGTTATGACAGGCCGGACTCCTATAATTCACCCCTCCACTTT. Amino acids: CASSYDRPDSYNSPLHF.

This sequence joins TRBV5-8 and TRBJ2-5; TRBD1 is a possible D gene (6 bases). The CDR3 is 15 residues long. Germline lookup yields CDR1 SGHTS and CDR2 YDEGEE. Trimming took off 1 base at V and 1 base at J, with 11 bases between the two ends. In nucleotides, the CDR3 is TGTGCCAGCAGCTTGTCCTGGGGGCCCCAAGAGACCCAGTACTTC. Protein product: CASSLSWGPQETQYF.

The genes are TRBV10-3 and TRBJ2-5, with D hard to call. The germline V gene has CDR1 ENHRY and CDR2 SYGVKD. This CDR3 is built from 13 residues. Trimming removed 3 bases at V and 3 bases at J, with 8 bases between. CDR3 DNA: TGTGCCATCAGTGATAGGATGGAAGAGACCCAGTACTTC. Amino acids: CAISDRMEETQYF.

The V gene is TRBV10-1, the J gene TRBJ2-2, with 7 bases matching TRBD2. The CDR3 has 20 amino acids. CDR1 WNHNN and CDR2 SYGVQD come from the germline V gene (reference sequence). V gave up 2 bases and J gave up 2 bases; unmatched junction bases: 17. The CDR3 DNA follows: TGCGCCAGCAGTGAGCCCTCACAGACTCTAGCGGCATTCAACACCGGGGAGCTGTTTTTT. Its protein product is CASSEPSQTLAAFNTGELFF.

V usage is TRBV5-1 and J usage is TRBJ2-2, with 8 bases lining up with TRBD1. Trimming at V came to 4 bases and at J to 5 bases, leaving 7 bases not matched to a gene. This CDR3 spans 15 amino acids. Germline loops: CDR1 SGHRS, CDR2 YFSETQ. CDR3 sequence reads: CASSTDRGPTGELFF. In DNA form, the CDR3 reads TGCGCCAGCAGCACCGACAGGGGACCGACCGGGGAGCTGTTTTTT.